This entry describes one TCR beta chain. A clone one base away is much larger, so this may be a read error. The data are from a study of glioma-infiltrating T cells. Amplification of TCR alpha and beta CDR3 regions from RNA used iRepertoire nested multiplex PCR. TCRdb fed the multiplex PCR reads into MiXCR, producing one record per CDR3 protein. This table has about 93,000 distinct CDR3 sequences, 40% appearing once. Germline lookup yields CDR1 LNHDA and CDR2 SQIVND (reference sequence). The CDR3 is 11 residues long. The chain has TRBV19 and TRBJ1-1; D not certain. The TCR was taken from a human donor with low-grade glioma or glioblastoma, undergoing nonglioma brain surgery, or in good health (not recorded which). Sequencing used glioma tissue, nonneoplastic brain tissue, or PBMCs (not recorded which). CDR3 coding DNA: TGTGCCAGTAGCGGTGTCCGGGAAGATTTCTTT. It is translated as CASSGVREDFF.